This T cell receptor (beta chain) is drawn from a study of blood T cell repertoires in COVID-19. About the study: Whether acute or convalescent, the COVID-19 samples came from the United States, Italy and Spain.

Authors' processing steps: Nucleated cell number was recorded as an estimate derived from reference gene primer amplification. Clones were sequenced by immunoSEQ multiplex PCR, and TCRdb holds only the in-frame ones, with some missing. V and J calls and clone size follow that table, whereas D and trimming were derived from the DNA. In the table there are some 70,000 clones, around 89% of which are singletons. Trimming stripped 0 bases from V and 8 bases from J, with 14 bases between. CDR3 length equals 15 residues. Germline V gene lookup returns CDR1 MGHRA and CDR2 YSYEKL. The clonotype originates from a man between 45 and 60 years old with acute or convalescent COVID-19. The chain recombines TRBV4-1 with TRBJ2-1; D is ambiguous. Material for sequencing was peripheral blood. For the CDR3, the DNA is TGCGCCAGCAGCCAAGATAGTATCCCTTGGTATGAGCAGTTCTTC. Encoded protein: CASSQDSIPWYEQFF.